The T cell receptor beta chain under discussion was sequenced for a study of blood T cell repertoires in COVID-19. Sequenced by immunoSEQ multiplex PCR; TCRdb stores in-frame clones only, minus some. The sample carries 300,000 to 400,000 clones, roughly 90% recorded once. Trimming cost V 1 base and J 7 bases, with 8 bases left between them. The CDR3 runs 13 residues. Germline V CDR1 and CDR2: SNHLY, FYNNEI. The TCR sequence derives from a woman aged 30 to 39 with acute COVID-19. The rearrangement uses TRBV2 and TRBJ2-1; a weak D match, TRBD1 (6 bases). The sequencing sample was made of PBMCs or T cells enriched from blood (not recorded which). CDR3 nucleotides: TGTGCCAGCAGTGAAGTTAGGGGGAATGAGCAGTTCTTC. Its translation: CASSEVRGNEQFF.